These T cell receptor beta chains were read from a single sample in a study of cytomegalovirus exposure and HLA in healthy donors. Here immunoSEQ multiplex PCR was the method, and the copy in TCRdb shows in-frame clones only, minus some. The sample lists roughly 280,000 clones, 72% occurring once. The sequencing sample was made of PBMCs. Receptors originate from a female donor in good health and CMV-seronegative. CDR3s include the opening cysteine and the closing phenylalanine or tryptophan. Fields, in order: D gene, V gene, clone size, J gene, CDR3 protein, CDR3 DNA. A D gene is named only where the DNA matches it firmly. Size values are once, few and many counts, or a class for expanded clones, and some rows have none.

.	TRBV19	.	TRBJ2-6	CASSIWLGSSGANVLTF	TGTGCCAGTAGTATATGGCTTGGCAGCTCTGGGGCCAACGTCCTGACTTTC
TRBD1	TRBV6-1	few	TRBJ1-5	CASSAGQGANGYQPQHF	TGTGCCAGCAGTGCCGGACAGGGGGCCAACGGGTATCAGCCCCAGCATTTT
.	TRBV6-5	few	TRBJ1-5	CASSYSGASQPQHF	TGTGCCAGCAGTTACTCTGGGGCGAGTCAGCCCCAGCATTTT
TRBD1	TRBV5-1	.	TRBJ1-3	CASSLDGTVNSGNTIYF	TGCGCCAGCAGCTTGGACGGGACAGTCAACTCTGGAAACACCATATATTTT
.	TRBV19	.	TRBJ1-3	CASRTDPGNTIYF	TGTGCCAGTCGGACAGATCCTGGAAACACCATATATTTT
TRBD1	TRBV9	.	TRBJ1-1	CASSFRKGGALSTEAFF	TGTGCCAGCAGTTTTCGTAAAGGGGGCGCATTAAGTACTGAAGCTTTCTTT
.	TRBV18	.	TRBJ1-1	CASSLGGFGAEAFF	TGTGCCAGCTCCCTTGGGGGGTTTGGCGCTGAAGCTTTCTTT
TRBD1	TRBV28	.	TRBJ2-7	CASSLPRQGRDEQYF	TGTGCCAGCAGTTTGCCAAGACAGGGGAGAGATGAGCAGTACTTC
.	TRBV5-1	few	TRBJ1-4	CASRPRGGFSTNEKLFF	TGCGCCAGCAGACCGAGGGGGGGATTCTCAACTAATGAAAAACTGTTTTTT
.	TRBV6-1	few	TRBJ2-2	CASSGASALTGELFF	TGTGCCAGCAGTGGCGCTTCCGCGCTCACCGGGGAGCTGTTTTTT
.	TRBV11-2	.	TRBJ1-3	CASSLAVSSGNTIYF	TGTGCCAGCAGCTTAGCCGTGAGCTCTGGAAACACCATATATTTT
TRBD1	TRBV6-5	few	TRBJ1-3	CASSYRSTGTGNTIYF	TGTGCCAGCAGTTACCGGTCGACAGGGACTGGAAACACCATATATTTT
.	TRBV15	.	TRBJ1-4	CATSKTQGANEKLFF	TGTGCCACCAGCAAAACACAGGGTGCTAATGAAAAACTGTTTTTT
.	TRBV30	.	TRBJ1-1	CAWSQGWTEAFF	TGTGCCTGGAGTCAGGGGTGGACTGAAGCTTTCTTT
TRBD1	TRBV6-5	once	TRBJ1-1	CASNPFRDRHTEAFF	TGTGCCAGCAACCCGTTCCGGGACAGGCACACTGAAGCTTTCTTT
.	TRBV2	.	TRBJ2-3	CASRATGGYTDTQYF	TGTGCCAGCAGGGCGACTGGAGGTTACACAGATACGCAGTATTTT
.	TRBV30	.	TRBJ2-6	CAWSQPGANVLTF	TGTGCCTGGTCACAGCCTGGGGCCAACGTCCTGACTTTC
TRBD2	TRBV5-1	.	TRBJ2-7	CASSLALAGSYEQYF	TGCGCCAGCAGCTTGGCCCTAGCGGGCAGCTACGAGCAGTACTTC
TRBD1	TRBV28	.	TRBJ1-5	CASSTGDRSNQPQHF	TGTGCCAGCAGTACAGGGGATAGAAGCAATCAGCCCCAGCATTTT
.	TRBV5-1	.	TRBJ2-7	CASSLEPTLAYEQYF	TGCGCCAGCAGCTTGGAACCTACCCTCGCCTACGAGCAGTACTTC